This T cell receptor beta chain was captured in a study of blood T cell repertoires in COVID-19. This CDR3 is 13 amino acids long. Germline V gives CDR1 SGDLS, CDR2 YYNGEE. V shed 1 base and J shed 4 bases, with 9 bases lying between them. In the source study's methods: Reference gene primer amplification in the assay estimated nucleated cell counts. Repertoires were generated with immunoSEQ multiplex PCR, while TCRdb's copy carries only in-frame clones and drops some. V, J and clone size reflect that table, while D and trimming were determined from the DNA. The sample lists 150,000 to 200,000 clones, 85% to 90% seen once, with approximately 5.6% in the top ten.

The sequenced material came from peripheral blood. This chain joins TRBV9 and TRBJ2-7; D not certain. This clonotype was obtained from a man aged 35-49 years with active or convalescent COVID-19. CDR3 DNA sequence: TGTGCCAGCAGCGTAACGACCGGGTACGAGCAGTACTTC. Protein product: CASSVTTGYEQYF.